The 25 T cell receptor beta chains below were found in one sample sequenced in a study of monozygotic twins with inflammatory bowel disease. One entry per CDR3 protein, without DNA, is what TCRdb gives after re-calling the 5' RACE reads. Recorded for this sample: a few hundred thousand distinct CDR3 sequences. Sequenced: blood. These receptors all come from a human donor with ulcerative colitis or Crohn's disease, or a healthy co-twin of an affected twin (not recorded which).

The chain links TRBV5-6 to TRBJ2-2; TCRdb proposes TRBD2, but this gene call is untestable without DNA. Germline V CDR1 and CDR2: SGHDT, YYEEEE. CDR3 length: 15 amino acids. The CDR3 spells CASSSTLTYTGELFF. The full variable domain, with the rest looked up from reference TRBV5-6 and TRBJ2-2, is DAGVTQSPTHLIKTRGQQVTLRCSPKSGHDTVSWYQQALGQGPQFIFQYYEEEERQRGNFPDRFSGHQFPNYSSELNVNALLLGDSALYLCASSSTLTYTGELFFGEGSRLTVL.

This clonotype shows up as large by frequency. This chain uses TRBV7-9 with TRBJ2-7. Germline CDR1 reads SEHNR; CDR2 reads FQNEAQ (reference sequence). This CDR3 region has 12 residues. The CDR3 reads CASSAEDYEQYF.

The chain's CDR3 is CATSGTAGNTIYF. The rearrangement uses TRBV24-1 and TRBJ1-3. The CDR3 spans 13 residues. Germline CDR1 KGHDR, CDR2 SFDVKD.

The V and J genes are TRBV6-5 and TRBJ1-5. From germline, CDR1 is MNHEY and CDR2 SVGAGI. The CDR3 runs to 13 residues. The CDR3 loop reads CASRGYSNQPQHF.

The chain couples TRBV28 to TRBJ2-5; TCRdb outputs TRBD1, but without DNA this stays unchecked. The CDR3 is 14 residues long. Germline CDR1 and CDR2: MDHEN and SYDVKM. This chain's CDR3 is CASSSPPDRFTQYF. Full variable domain (outside the CDR3, taken from reference TRBV28 and TRBJ2-5): DVKVTQSSRYLVKRTGEKVFLECVQDMDHENMFWYRQDPGLGLRLIYFSYDVKMKEKGDIPEGYSVSREKKERFSLILESASTNQTSMYLCASSSPPDRFTQYFGPGTRLLVL.

The CDR3 loop reads CASSPPFLTGELFF. The V and J genes are TRBV18 and TRBJ2-2. The V gene's germline CDR1 is KGHSH and CDR2 LQKENI. This CDR3 is 14 amino acids long.

The chain recombines TRBV27 with TRBJ2-3; TCRdb's D call, TRBD1, is unchecked because there is no DNA. The CDR3 sequence is 15 residues long. In germline, CDR1 is MNHEY, CDR2 SMNVEV (reference sequence). The CDR3 sequence: CASRPGQGGADTQYF.

The V gene is TRBV5-1, the J gene TRBJ2-1; the D call from TCRdb, TRBD1, cannot be confirmed without DNA. Germline values: CDR1 SGHRS, CDR2 YFSETQ. The CDR3 consists of 15 residues. The CDR3 loop is CASSLDTRGYNEQFF.

The chain combines TRBV9 with TRBJ2-1; TCRdb reports TRBD2, a call that lacks DNA to check it against. CDR1 SGDLS and CDR2 YYNGEE come from the germline V gene. The CDR3 has 18 residues. CDR3 amino acids: CASSVAPSGRASYNEQFF.

CDR3 amino acids: CASSWGARGTGELFF. This chain joins TRBV5-5 and TRBJ2-2; the TRBD1 assignment by TCRdb is unverifiable without DNA. Per germline, CDR1 SGHKS and CDR2 YYEKEE (reference sequence). CDR3 size: 15 residues.

This chain links TRBV29-1 with TRBJ2-7; TCRdb calls TRBD1, which cannot be checked without DNA. The CDR3 sequence is 12 residues long. In germline, CDR1 is SQVTM, CDR2 ANQGSEA. The CDR3 loop reads CSVEVRGYEQYF.

The genes are TRBV4-3 and TRBJ2-1; TCRdb proposes TRBD1, but this gene call is untestable without DNA. Germline V gives CDR1 LGHNA, CDR2 YSLEER. The CDR3 contains 14 residues. CDR3 amino acids: CASSQEFLDRVPFF.

The chain employs TRBV5-1 and TRBJ2-1. CDR1 and CDR2 (germline): SGHRS, YFSETQ. The CDR3 contains 13 residues. The CDR3 spells CASSLDGIDEQFF.

The V and J genes are TRBV24-1 and TRBJ2-1. Germline V gene sequence: CDR1 KGHDR, CDR2 SFDVKD. This CDR3 region has 14 residues. CDR3: CATSDRRIRGEQFF.

The chain couples TRBV6-2 or TRBV6-3 to TRBJ2-7; as DNA is missing, the TRBD1 call by TCRdb cannot be tested. This CDR3 is 14 amino acids long. Per germline, CDR1 MNHEY and CDR2 SVGEGT. The CDR3: CASRGSGRAYEQYF.

This chain joins TRBV2 and TRBJ2-5; TCRdb indicates TRBD1, and absent DNA this call remains unverified. Germline CDR1 and CDR2: SNHLY and FYNNEI. This CDR3 has 11 residues. The CDR3 is CASHREETQYF.

The gene calls are TRBV30 and TRBJ2-7; no DNA is available, so the TRBD2 call from TCRdb remains unchecked. Germline CDR1 and CDR2: GTSNPN and SVGIG (reference sequence). There are 16 residues in the CDR3. The chain's CDR3 is CALFLAGGPSSYEQYF. The full variable domain, in which reference TRBV30 and TRBJ2-7 provide the parts outside the CDR3, is SQTIHQWPATLVQPVGSPLSLECTVEGTSNPNLYWYRQAAGRGLQLLFYSVGIGQISSEVPQNLSASRPQDRQFILSSKKLLLSDSGFYLCALFLAGGPSSYEQYFGPGTRLTVT.

The chain has TRBV5-4 and TRBJ2-2; TCRdb selects TRBD1, and the lack of DNA leaves this call unchecked. The germline CDR1 and CDR2 sequences are SGHNT and YYREEE (reference sequence). The CDR3 runs 22 residues. This CDR3 reads CASSLSRTAQGIIFWNPGELFF.

The chain combines TRBV4-2 with TRBJ1-2; the D gene TCRdb calls, TRBD1, cannot be checked with no DNA. This CDR3 spans 15 amino acids. The germline gives CDR1 LGHNA, CDR2 YNFKEQ. CDR3 residues: CASSPDRNLNYGYTF.

V is TRBV5-1 and J is TRBJ2-2; TCRdb gives TRBD2 as the D gene, but with no DNA this cannot be confirmed. This CDR3 is built from 17 residues. The germline V gene has CDR1 SGHRS and CDR2 YFSETQ. The CDR3 spells CASSLTTSGGNTGELFF.

The chain has TRBV7-2 and TRBJ2-3; the TRBD1 assignment by TCRdb is unverifiable without DNA. The CDR3 consists of 15 residues. From germline, CDR1 is SGHTA and CDR2 FQGNSA. CDR3 residues: CASRPGIWGTDTQYF.

The rearrangement uses TRBV12-3 or TRBV12-4 and TRBJ1-5; TCRdb's D call of TRBD1 is untestable without DNA. This CDR3 has 16 amino acids. The CDR3 here is CASSLAPMYSNQPQHF.

This sequence joins TRBV19 and TRBJ1-2. This CDR3 has 12 residues. Germline V gene sequence: CDR1 LNHDA, CDR2 SQIVND (reference sequence). The CDR3 sequence is CASSIAGYGYTF.

This chain links TRBV7-2 with TRBJ1-1. CDR1 and CDR2 from the germline V gene are SGHTA and FQGNSA. This CDR3 has 11 amino acids. CDR3 sequence: CASSLNIVAFF.

V gene TRBV5-1 combines with J gene TRBJ2-3; TCRdb returns TRBD2, unconfirmable since there is no DNA. Germline V gene sequence: CDR1 SGHRS, CDR2 YFSETQ. The CDR3 runs to 15 residues. The CDR3 region is CASSLAADSTDTQYF.